This T cell receptor beta chain is from a study of blood T cell repertoires in COVID-19 (dated by TCRdb to 2018 to 2021). About the study as a whole: The collaborator samples originated in the United States, Italy and Spain and spanned the acute and convalescent phases of COVID-19. The repertoires were released in a freely available public database meant as a resource for research on the immune response to SARS-CoV-2. Samples were obtained from the ongoing ImmuneRACE study (first 160 participants) and from some 1,200 subjects provided by 6 global collaborators. A de-identified subject ID, COVID-19 status, age in years and sex were almost always included in the sample metadata. Where available, HLA class I and class II types were taken from metadata supplied by the sample provider and were not determined by assay-based typing. The material from the prospective study consisted of cDNA or gDNA derived from T cells, B-cell-depleted T cells, or PBMCs. Subjects who had been exposed to COVID-19, were actively infected with it, or had recovered from it provided the deeply sampled blood TCRbeta repertoires that made up the dataset.

CDR1 MNHEY and CDR2 SVGEGT were looked up in the germline V gene. Here V drops 2 bases and J drops 7 bases, and the junction holds 5 bases not matched to any gene. The cysteine opens and the phenylalanine closes a CDR3 of 14 amino acids. The kept DNA is CDR3 alone, 42 bases in frame from the first base. One collaborating source in Seattle enrolled patients during active infection and followed them longitudinally through the course of disease. Each collaborating institution followed its own protocols to collect whole blood in K2EDTA tubes. For TCRbeta analysis, collaborator samples were shipped as frozen whole blood, as isolated PBMCs, or as DNA extracted from either sample type. General study outcomes and caveats: The quantity of clinical and demographic metadata differed by source and by participant and was supplied without curation.

TCRbeta CDR3 regions were amplified from genomic DNA by means of the immunoSEQ Assay, a bias-controlled multiplex PCR. The paper's data handling went like this. The number of nucleated cells in each sample was estimated by amplification of reference gene primers within the assay. Sequence reads were collapsed and filtered to measure the absolute abundance of every unique TCRbeta CDR3 rearrangement. For each sample, productive Simpson clonality was calculated as the square root of Simpson's diversity index over productive rearrangements. The table was pulled from immuneACCESS by TCRdb, which kept in-frame rearrangements only. Such tables lose some clones; where checked, under half of the loss comes from unresolved V genes, and the rest has no known cause. V, J and clone size reflect that table, while D and trimming were determined from the DNA. The sample has about 170,000 clones on record, 85% to 90% of them singletons. The ten largest clones represent roughly 9.8% of the sample.

Concerning this clone: The specificity of this receptor is unknown. No much larger clone exists at a distance of one base, and base qualities are not known.

Sequencing was done on a sample of peripheral blood. The sequence derives from an older woman with COVID-19, enrolled during active disease. This receptor chain uses TRBV6-2 or TRBV6-3 and TRBJ1-5, with 7 bases in between that match TRBD1. The DNA is as follows: TGTGCCAGCAGTTACCGGAACAGGGGACAGCCCCAGCATTTT. Its protein is CASSYRNRGQPQHF.